The clone carrying this TCR beta chain has only a few counts. Its antigen is as yet unknown. This specimen belongs to a study of radiotherapy plus CTLA-4 blockade in lung cancer. Regarding the study as a whole: In blood, tumor-derived TCR clones expanded after radiotherapy plus ipilimumab.

The V and J ends lost 1 base and 2 bases respectively, with 17 bases between them. This CDR3 is 17 amino acids long. CDR1 and CDR2 (germline): MGHRA, YSYEKL. Measured with immunoSEQ multiplex PCR; TCRdb has only the in-frame clones, and not every one. This repertoire shows 60,000 to 70,000 clones, roughly 85% found once; its top ten account for under 10%. This TCR was sampled from a human donor with non-small cell lung cancer who had a complete response to radiotherapy plus ipilimumab. Source: peripheral blood, taken from a patient treated with radiotherapy plus ipilimumab. This chain connects TRBV4-1 to TRBJ1-2; maybe TRBD1 (5 bases). Written as DNA, the CDR3 is TGCGCCAGCAGCCAAGGAGGGCGGGGCAGGAACAACTATGGCTACACCTTC. This encodes CASSQGGRGRNNYGYTF.